This T cell receptor (beta chain) was documented in a study of human T cells and chemical hapten exposure (dated by TCRdb to the early 2020s). Context from the whole study: For sensitization, 2% DPC in acetone was applied to a 2 cm by 2 cm area of upper inner arm skin. Patients additionally received weekly therapeutic DPC doses to the scalp throughout the roughly 24-week study period. Patch testing was performed on the upper back with Finn chambers containing 0.01% DPC, and the patch tests were scored after 6 days according to International Contact Dermatitis Research Group standards. Alopecia areata with under or over 50% scalp involvement, alopecia totalis and alopecia universalis were represented in the patient cohort, which was mostly female. Libraries were pooled for sequencing, and per-sample TCR yields varied mainly because of small differences in library volumes within the pool. The study tracked peripheral blood TCR repertoire changes in vivo during primary and secondary sensitization to the hapten diphenylcyclopropenone (DPC) in alopecia patients. Patient blood was sampled pre-sensitization (week 0) and at 2, 6 and about 24 weeks after DPC sensitization. Roughly 30 alopecia patients gave blood for TCR sequencing at one to four time points (pre-sensitization, 2, 6 and 24 weeks). Paper-wide results and their limitations: A positive correlation was found between the number of PT1 expanded TCRs and patch test score, with significance reached at thresholds 8, 16 and 32 but not 4. Significantly more large CDR3 similarity clusters were formed by expanded TCRs than by pre-sensitization or healthy control sets, consistent with antigen-driven responses. Because every patient had alopecia, a presumed autoimmune disease, the patients' immune response might differ from that of healthy individuals. Repeated subsampling changed both the strength of the expansion versus patch-test correlation and the threshold at which the correlation became significant. DPC sensitization did not change how many TCRs were above 1 in 1000 frequency, and no evidence was found of alterations in global repertoire structure.

The library was generated by RACE. The sequencing machine was a NextSeq 500. Library preparation attached unique molecular identifiers to individual cDNA molecules for quantitative, reproducible TCR counting. Each blood RNA sample was used to sequence both TCR alpha and TCR beta chains. For the original study's pipeline: A median of roughly 98,000 TCRs per sample was observed, with a range of about 20,000 to 700,000. The Decombinator software suite was used to annotate V, J and CDR3 in the TCR reads. Every sample was subsampled to the same number of TCRs (28,000) for the PS versus PT1 abundance plots. Expanded TCRs were defined as absent before sensitization and observed at least eight times at the 2-week time point. The raw public reads went through TCRdb reprocessing: fastp at Q25, MiXCR clone calling, in-frame beta chains kept. Entries that share a CDR3 protein sequence are merged under the most common genes and DNA. TCRdb, not the original authors, processed these V and J calls. Here the sample has fewer than 200,000 distinct CDR3 sequences; nearly 30% occur a single time. The top ten hold less than 3% of the sample.

A few counts support this clonotype. Its recognized antigen is unknown. No base qualities exist here, and no much larger clone lies one base off it. This specimen's time point label, interpreted: pre-sensitization, week 0. Per the publication, the treatment or condition label means: therapeutic diphenylcyclopropenone sensitization with weekly scalp DPC. At each patch-test visit, blood was drawn before the patch test was applied. Patients were eligible if aged 18 to 70, diagnosed with alopecia and judged suitable for DPC therapy, and pregnant patients were excluded. Total RNA was extracted from unfractionated whole blood collected in Tempus Blood RNA tubes. Based on the germline V gene, the CDR1 and CDR2 sequences are SQVTM and ANQGSEA. Trimming costs V 7 bases and J 8 bases, and their ends lie 14 bases apart. The CDR3 spans 12 residues, from the cysteine through the phenylalanine. Just the 36-base CDR3 DNA is kept, in frame starting at base 1.

The source was whole blood, collected in connection with sensitization to the hapten diphenylcyclopropenone (DPC). The chain links TRBV29-1 with TRBJ1-4; the D gene is possibly TRBD1, with 5 bases matching. The receptor comes from a young woman with alopecia areata. Some clones in this sample may be carry-over from other donors' samples. The DNA reads as follows: TGCAGCGCGGGAGGGGCGGACGAAAAACTGTTTTTT. It codes for CSAGGADEKLFF. With the rest looked up from the reference TRBV29-1 and TRBJ1-4 genes rather than sequenced, the full variable domain is SAVISQKPSRDICQRGTSLTIQCQVDSQVTMMFWYRQQPGQSLTLIATANQGSEATYESGFVIDKFPISRPNLTFSTLTVSNMSPEDSSIYLCSAGGADEKLFFGSGTQLSVL.